Listed below are T cell receptor beta chains from one sample, sequenced in a study of human T cells and chemical hapten exposure. Each CDR3 protein is one row after TCRdb ran MiXCR on the RACE reads. The table has 280,000 or so distinct CDR3 sequences, approximately 7.5% seen once. Source: whole blood, taken in connection with sensitization to the hapten diphenylcyclopropenone (DPC). All receptors derive from a man between 18 and 35 years old with alopecia areata. Some clones in this sample may be carry-over from other donors' samples. The CDR3 runs from the conserved cysteine through the conserved F or W. The D gene is left open where the match is weak. Expanded clones are given a class, and other clones once, few, many or no size at all.

TRBV5-5,TRBD1,TRBJ1-5,NA,TGTGCCAGCAGCACGGATTCAGGGGGCTATCAGCCCCAGCATTTT,CASSTDSGGYQPQHF
TRBV10-3,TRBD2,TRBJ2-5,few,TGTGCCATCAGTGTGCGAGCGGGGGGGCAAGAGACCCAGTACTTC,CAISVRAGGQETQYF
TRBV14,NA,TRBJ1-6,many,TGTGCCAGCAGCCAAGATATCTTCAGTTTTTCCCTCCACTTT,CASSQDIFSFSLHF
TRBV6-5,NA,TRBJ2-5,NA,TGTGCCAGCAGTGAACGAGGGACCAAACAAGAGACCCAGTACTTC,CASSERGTKQETQYF
TRBV27,NA,TRBJ2-7,NA,TGTGCCAGCAGAACTACCCCGGGAGACCGGCCCTACGAGCAGTACTTC,CASRTTPGDRPYEQYF
TRBV12-3/TRBV12-4,TRBD2,TRBJ2-1,NA,TGTGCCAGCAGCTTAACTAGCGGCCACTCCTACAATGAGCAGTTCTTC,CASSLTSGHSYNEQFF
TRBV2,NA,TRBJ2-5,NA,TGTGCCAGCAGTGCAGTGAAAGAGACCCAGTACTTC,CASSAVKETQYF
TRBV6-4,TRBD1,TRBJ2-3,few,TGTGCCAGCAGTGATCGGACAGGAAGCACAGATACGCAGTATTTT,CASSDRTGSTDTQYF
TRBV10-3,NA,TRBJ1-6,few,TGTGCCATCAGTGAGTACAGTGCTTCTAATTCACCCCTCCACTTT,CAISEYSASNSPLHF
TRBV12-3/TRBV12-4,NA,TRBJ1-1,many,TGTGCCAGCATCCGCGGGATTACTGAAGCTTTCTTT,CASIRGITEAFF
TRBV20-1,NA,TRBJ1-2,NA,TGCAGCGCTTCGCTTTTGGTCTTATGGGCGAACTATGGCTACACCTTC,CSASLLVLWANYGYTF
TRBV12-3/TRBV12-4,NA,TRBJ1-6,NA,TGTGCCAGCAGTTTGGCCCTTACCGGGGGTAATTCACCCCTCCACTTT,CASSLALTGGNSPLHF
TRBV7-2,TRBD1,TRBJ2-3,few,TGTGCCAGCAGCCAGTGGGGACAGGACACAGATACGCAGTATTTT,CASSQWGQDTDTQYF
TRBV20-1,NA,TRBJ2-1,few,TGCAGTGCTCTCAAACCTAGGGGGGATGAGCAGTTCTTC,CSALKPRGDEQFF
TRBV5-4,TRBD1,TRBJ1-4,few,TGTGCCAGCAGCTCACAGGGGGCTAGTGAAAAACTGTTTTTT,CASSSQGASEKLFF
TRBV12-3/TRBV12-4,NA,TRBJ2-3,few,TGTGCCAGCAGTTTTCGGGGAGAGGACAGATTCTCCACAGATACGCAGTATTTT,CASSFRGEDRFSTDTQYF
TRBV6-2/TRBV6-3,TRBD1,TRBJ1-1,many,TGTGCCAGCAGTCTCACAGGGGCGGGGGACACTGAAGCTTTCTTT,CASSLTGAGDTEAFF
TRBV5-6,NA,TRBJ2-2,once,TGTGCCAGCAGCTCCAGTTTGGGGGCCAGTACCGGGGAGCTGTTTTTT,CASSSSLGASTGELFF
TRBV29-1,NA,TRBJ1-4,NA,TGCAGCGTTGATGAGGGGGCAACTAATGAAAAACTGTTTTTT,CSVDEGATNEKLFF
TRBV28,NA,TRBJ2-7,few,TGTGCCAGCATGGCAGCCCCAAGCTCCTACGAGCAGTACTTC,CASMAAPSSYEQYF
TRBV7-9,TRBD2,TRBJ2-3,few,TGTGCCAGCAGCTTAGTCCCGGGGGGTTCCACAGATACGCAGTATTTT,CASSLVPGGSTDTQYF
TRBV20-1,NA,TRBJ1-6,NA,TGCAGTGCTAGCCTCGACAGGAGGTCTTCACCCCTCCACTTT,CSASLDRRSSPLHF
TRBV24-1,NA,TRBJ2-3,few,TGTGCCACCAGTGAACGGGGAGAGGGAGGCACAGATACGCAGTATTTT,CATSERGEGGTDTQYF
TRBV12-3/TRBV12-4,NA,TRBJ1-4,many,TGTGCCAGCAGTAGACAAGCAACTAATGAAAAACTGTTTTTT,CASSRQATNEKLFF
TRBV5-1,NA,TRBJ2-1,few,TGCGCCAGCAGTAGGGGGGGACCTAACAATGAGCAGTTCTTC,CASSRGGPNNEQFF
TRBV20-1,NA,TRBJ2-7,NA,TGCAGTGCTAGAGCCTCATGGGGGCTCTACGAGCAGTACTTC,CSARASWGLYEQYF
TRBV7-2,NA,TRBJ1-2,NA,TGTGCCAGCAGCTTAGCGCCGGCTCCGAACTATGGCTACACCTTC,CASSLAPAPNYGYTF
TRBV10-3,NA,TRBJ1-3,few,TGTGCCATCAGTGAGTCGTCCAGGGGAGGCGGAAACACCATATATTTT,CAISESSRGGGNTIYF
TRBV4-1,NA,TRBJ1-1,few,TGCGCCAGCAGCCAATTTGACAGGATGAACACTGAAGCTTTCTTT,CASSQFDRMNTEAFF
TRBV11-2,NA,TRBJ1-6,few,TGTGCCAGCAGCTTGGAGTACGGCCCCCTCCACTTT,CASSLEYGPLHF
TRBV6-5,TRBD1,TRBJ2-3,NA,TGTGCCAGCAGTCTGGGACAGGAACTTTGGTATTTT,CASSLGQELWYF
TRBV6-5,NA,TRBJ2-3,NA,TGTGCCAGCAGTTACCGGCGAGTCACAGATACGCAGTATTTT,CASSYRRVTDTQYF
TRBV16,NA,TRBJ2-7,many,TGTGCCAGCACCCCAAAGGAGGGGGGGTCCTACGAGCAGTACTTC,CASTPKEGGSYEQYF
TRBV2,NA,TRBJ1-1,NA,TGTGCCAGCACCCCCATAACAGGGAACACTGAAGCTTTCTTT,CASTPITGNTEAFF
TRBV7-2,TRBD2,TRBJ2-5,NA,TGTGCCAGCAGCTTAGGCGGGGGGGCGGAAGAGACCCAGTACTTC,CASSLGGGAEETQYF
TRBV11-2,TRBD2,TRBJ2-3,NA,TGTGCCAGCAGCTTAACCGGCGGGGGGGTTAGCACAGATACGCAGTATTTT,CASSLTGGGVSTDTQYF
TRBV7-8,NA,TRBJ1-5,few,TGTGCCAGCAGCTTTGGAGAGGCCTATAGCAATCAGCCCCAGCATTTT,CASSFGEAYSNQPQHF
TRBV15,TRBD2,TRBJ2-3,few,TGTGCCACCAGCAGAGATCGGGCTAGCGGGGGCCAAAGCACAGATACGCAGTATTTT,CATSRDRASGGQSTDTQYF
TRBV5-1,NA,TRBJ2-3,few,TGCGCCAGCAGGCCGGGCACAGATACGCAGTATTTT,CASRPGTDTQYF
TRBV7-2,NA,TRBJ1-6,NA,TGTGCCAGCAGCTTCCCGACGATCGTTTCCCTCCACTTT,CASSFPTIVSLHF
TRBV3-2,NA,TRBJ1-5,many,TGTGCCAGCAGCCAAAAGGGGCAAAGCAATCAGCCCCAGCATTTT,CASSQKGQSNQPQHF
TRBV4-3,NA,TRBJ2-1,many,TGCGCCAGCAGCCAAGGGCCCCCGAGAAACAATGAGCAGTTCTTC,CASSQGPPRNNEQFF
TRBV27,TRBD1,TRBJ1-2,few,TGTGCCAGCAGCCCGAGGAGAGACAGGGACTATGGCTACACCTTC,CASSPRRDRDYGYTF
TRBV29-1,TRBD1,TRBJ1-1,few,TGCAGCGCCGTACCCCGGGACAGGGCTGCTGAAGCTTTCTTT,CSAVPRDRAAEAFF
TRBV5-6,NA,TRBJ1-1,NA,TGTGCCAGCAGCTTGGTACCGAACACTGAAGCTTTCTTT,CASSLVPNTEAFF
TRBV11-2,NA,TRBJ1-2,few,TGTGCCAGCAGCTCGGCCCGACTCGGGCCGGGCTACACCTTC,CASSSARLGPGYTF
TRBV7-2,NA,TRBJ2-3,NA,TGTGCCAGCAGAGAGGCCCTTAGCACAGATACGCAGTATTTT,CASREALSTDTQYF
TRBV6-2/TRBV6-3,NA,TRBJ2-4,NA,TGTGCCAGCGGGGTGATCAAAAACATTCAGTACTTC,CASGVIKNIQYF
TRBV4-3,TRBD1,TRBJ2-7,few,TGCGCCAGCAGCCGATCCGCGGACCGGGACAGGGTCCACGAGCAGTACTTC,CASSRSADRDRVHEQYF
TRBV27,NA,TRBJ1-6,few,TGTGCCAGCAGTTTAAACGGAATCTCACCCCTCCACTTT,CASSLNGISPLHF
TRBV6-2/TRBV6-3,TRBD2,TRBJ2-3,few,TGTGCCAGCAGTAATAGCGGGGACACAGATACGCAGTATTTT,CASSNSGDTDTQYF
TRBV7-9,NA,TRBJ2-2,NA,TGTGCCAGCAGCCCAATCGTCCCAGGGGCCGGGGAGCTGTTTTTT,CASSPIVPGAGELFF
TRBV29-1,TRBD1,TRBJ2-1,NA,TGCAGCGTTGAACGGACAGGGGCGGGGGCCCTAAATGGGAATGAGCAGTTCTTC,CSVERTGAGALNGNEQFF
TRBV14,NA,TRBJ2-7,many,TGTGCCAGCAGCCAAGATGAGGCGATTCCCTACGAGCAGTACTTC,CASSQDEAIPYEQYF